A single sample gave rise to the 8 T cell receptor beta chains below, sequenced in a study of blood T cell repertoires in COVID-19. Assay: immunoSEQ multiplex PCR; the TCRdb copy retains only in-frame clones and omits some. The table includes around 130,000 clones, roughly four fifths detected once. The sequenced material came from PBMCs or T cells enriched from blood (not recorded which). These TCRs come from a woman under 30 who had been exposed to COVID-19.

V usage is TRBV19 and J usage is TRBJ1-3, with D maybe TRBD1 (5 bases). This CDR3 has 13 amino acids. The ends were cut back, 7 bases at V and 7 bases at J, with 14 bases in the middle. Germline V lookup: CDR1 LNHDA, CDR2 SQIVND (reference sequence). CDR3 in DNA: TGTGCCAGTACTGGGACTCCCAGCAACACCATATATTTT. It encodes CASTGTPSNTIYF.

This clone has just one count. The genes are TRBV2 and TRBJ1-2; unclear D gene. Germline CDR1 reads SNHLY; CDR2 reads FYNNEI. With 3 bases removed from V and 2 bases from J, the gap between germline ends came to 13 bases. The CDR3 has 15 amino acids. The CDR3 here is CASSEGGSRNYGYTF. The CDR3, as DNA: TGTGCCAGCAGTGAGGGAGGGAGCCGCAACTATGGCTACACCTTC.

The chain recombines TRBV5-6 with TRBJ1-5; 12 nucleotides match TRBD1. Per germline, CDR1 SGHDT and CDR2 YYEEEE. The CDR3 is made up of 17 amino acids. The J segment lost 3 bases and the V segment lost 3 bases, leaving 7 bases of the junction unmatched. The CDR3 DNA follows: TGTGCCAGCAGCTCGGCCCGGGACAGGGGGCTCAATCAGCCCCAGCATTTT. This translates into CASSSARDRGLNQPQHF.

The CDR3 DNA reads TGTGCCAGCATTTCACAGGGGCGGAATCAGCCCCAGCATTTT. Translation: CASISQGRNQPQHF. The rearrangement joins TRBV6-6 to TRBJ1-5; 7 bases map to TRBD1. This CDR3 has 14 residues. Germline assignment: CDR1 MNHNY and CDR2 SVGAGI (reference sequence). J gave up 4 bases and V 7 bases, and 7 bases lay outside the gene matches.

Only one count was recorded for this clone. J is TRBJ2-2 and V is TRBV28; D may be TRBD1 (6 bases). Germline CDR1 is MDHEN and CDR2 is SYDVKM. Deletions cut 3 bases from V and 3 bases from J, with 8 bases between. The CDR3 contains 14 residues. This chain's CDR3 is CASSFRGYTGELFF. CDR3 DNA sequence: TGTGCCAGCAGTTTCAGGGGATACACCGGGGAGCTGTTTTTT.

V gene TRBV11-1 combines with J gene TRBJ2-2, with a possible D match to TRBD1 (5 bases). CDR3 size: 16 residues. Between the trimmed V and J ends, which lost 3 bases and 6 bases, there was a span of 17 bases. Germline V gene sequence: CDR1 SGHAT, CDR2 FQDESV (reference sequence). The chain's CDR3 is CASSFQGAGKAGELFF. DNA of the CDR3: TGTGCCAGCAGCTTTCAAGGGGCAGGGAAGGCCGGGGAGCTGTTTTTT. The entire variable domain, with the rest obtained from reference TRBV11-1 and TRBJ2-2, is as follows: EAEVAQSPRYKITEKSQAVAFWCDPISGHATLYWYRQILGQGPELLVQFQDESVVDDSQLPKDRFSAERLKGVDSTLKIQPAELGDSAMYLCASSFQGAGKAGELFFGEGSRLTVL.

V gene TRBV27 combines with J gene TRBJ1-2; D remains unclear. V shed 6 bases and J shed 4 bases, with 9 bases lying between them. There are 12 residues in the CDR3. CDR1 is MNHEY, CDR2 SMNVEV, per germline (reference sequence). As DNA, the CDR3 is TGTGCCAGCAGGGGCGCCTTCTATGGCTACACCTTC. This sequence encodes CASRGAFYGYTF.

The rearrangement links TRBV19 to TRBJ2-3; 11 bases are shared with TRBD2. The trim removed 4 bases at V and 6 bases at J, leaving 6 bases unmatched. Germline V lookup: CDR1 LNHDA, CDR2 SQIVND (reference sequence). This CDR3 is 15 amino acids long. In DNA form, the CDR3 reads TGTGCCAGTAGTACAACTAGCGGGAGAATGGATACGCAGTATTTT. Its protein is CASSTTSGRMDTQYF.